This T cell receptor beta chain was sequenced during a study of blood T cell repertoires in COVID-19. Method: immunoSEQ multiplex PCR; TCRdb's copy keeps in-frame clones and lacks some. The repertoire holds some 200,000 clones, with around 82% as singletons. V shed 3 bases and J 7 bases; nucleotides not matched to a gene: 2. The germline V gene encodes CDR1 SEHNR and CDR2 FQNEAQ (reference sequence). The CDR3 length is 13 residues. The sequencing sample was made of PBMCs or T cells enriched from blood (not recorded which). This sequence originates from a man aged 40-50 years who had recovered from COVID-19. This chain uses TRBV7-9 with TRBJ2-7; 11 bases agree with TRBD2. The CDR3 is CASSLTSGKEQYF. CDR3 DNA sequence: TGTGCCAGCAGCTTGACTAGCGGGAAGGAGCAGTACTTC.